The T cell receptor (beta chain) described here comes from a study of blood T cell repertoires in COVID-19. This CDR3 is 12 amino acids long. The V end lost 10 bases, the J end lost 1 base, and 9 bases lay between the germline ends. Germline V gives CDR1 SEHNR, CDR2 FQNEAQ (reference sequence). This clone is medium-sized. The repertoire was sequenced with immunoSEQ multiplex PCR; TCRdb's copy has only in-frame clones and lacks some. The sample lists more than 150,000 clones, around 86% occurring once. The sample taken for sequencing was peripheral blood. This sequence joins TRBV7-9 and TRBJ2-3, with a possible D match to TRBD2 (6 bases). This receptor was obtained from a man aged 35 to 55 with active or convalescent COVID-19. DNA of the CDR3: TGTGCCACGACGGGGGGCACAGATACGCAGTATTTT. This sequence encodes CATTGGTDTQYF. Based on the CDR3 plus reference TRBV7-9 and TRBJ2-3, the full variable domain is DTGVSQNPRHKITKRGQNVTFRCDPISEHNRLYWYRQTLGQGPEFLTYFQNEAQLEKSRLLSDRFSAERPKGSFSTLEIQRTEQGDSAMYLCATTGGTDTQYFGPGTRLTVL.